A selection of T cell receptor beta chains follows, all from one sample in a study of blood T cell repertoires in COVID-19. The table came from immunoSEQ multiplex PCR; TCRdb's copy has only in-frame clones and leaves some out. This table has over 150,000 clones, around 80% appearing once. Source material: peripheral blood. The receptors shown here come from a woman between 40 and 50 years old with COVID-19, enrolled during active disease. The CDR3 runs from the conserved cysteine through the conserved F or W. D genes are given only for firm matches. A clone size is listed for some rows: how often the clone was seen (once, few, many), or a class if it is expanded.

d_gene	j_gene	v_gene	abundance	CDR3aa	CDR3nt
TRBD1	TRBJ1-3	TRBV7-9	.	CASSFGTSGGVGNTIYF	TGTGCCAGCAGCTTCGGTACCTCAGGGGGCGTTGGAAACACCATATATTTT
.	TRBJ1-1	TRBV29-1	.	CSGEFGTKAFF	TGCAGCGGGGAATTTGGGACAAAAGCTTTCTTT
TRBD2	TRBJ2-1	TRBV9	.	CASSVPTSGGLQFF	TGTGCCAGCAGCGTACCTACTAGCGGGGGCCTGCAGTTCTTC
.	TRBJ1-5	TRBV20-1	.	CSASSTQGNQPQHF	TGCAGTGCTAGTTCCACACAGGGCAATCAGCCCCAGCATTTT
.	TRBJ1-5	TRBV19	.	CASSIKGLPSGPNQPQHF	TGTGCCAGTAGTATAAAGGGACTCCCAAGCGGACCAAATCAGCCCCAGCATTTT
.	TRBJ1-2	TRBV27	.	CASSSNSYYGYTF	TGTGCCAGCAGTTCTAACAGCTACTATGGCTACACCTTC
TRBD1	TRBJ2-7	TRBV5-4	.	CASSSSDRGYEQYF	TGTGCCAGCAGCTCCTCGGACAGGGGCTACGAGCAGTACTTC
.	TRBJ1-5	TRBV5-1	.	CASSLEPDNSNQPQHF	TGCGCCAGCAGCTTGGAGCCAGACAATAGCAATCAGCCCCAGCATTTT
.	TRBJ1-2	TRBV9	few	CASNLQGTNGYTF	TGTGCCAGCAACCTCCAGGGGACAAATGGCTACACCTTC
.	TRBJ1-1	TRBV6-5	.	CASIGPGDPGAFF	TGTGCCAGCATCGGACCAGGGGACCCAGGAGCTTTCTTT
.	TRBJ1-2	TRBV5-5	.	CASSDSRLDYGYTF	TGTGCCAGCTCGGACAGCCGACTCGACTATGGCTACACCTTC
.	TRBJ2-5	TRBV28	.	CATTTGRGETQYF	TGTGCCACCACAACCGGAAGGGGAGAGACCCAGTACTTC
TRBD1	TRBJ1-2	TRBV7-3	.	CASSLPGQGGYGYTF	TGTGCCAGCAGCCTTCCGGGACAGGGCGGCTATGGCTACACCTTC
TRBD2	TRBJ2-1	TRBV5-1	.	CASSLTPTSGRHDEQFF	TGCGCCAGCAGCCTGACCCCGACTAGCGGGAGGCACGATGAGCAGTTCTTC
TRBD2	TRBJ2-1	TRBV3-1/TRBV3-2	.	CASSPRTSGGGNEQFF	TGTGCCAGCAGCCCCCGGACTAGCGGGGGAGGCAATGAGCAGTTCTTC
.	TRBJ2-2	TRBV28	.	CASIKGASNTGELFF	TGTGCCAGCATCAAAGGGGCCTCGAACACCGGGGAGCTGTTTTTT
.	TRBJ2-1	TRBV28	.	CASSPLGREQFF	TGTGCCAGCAGTCCACTGGGGAGGGAGCAGTTCTTC
TRBD1	TRBJ2-7	TRBV28	.	CASSLPMPGTGASYEQYF	TGTGCCAGCAGTCTTCCGATGCCCGGGACAGGCGCCTCCTACGAGCAGTACTTC
.	TRBJ2-7	TRBV6-5	.	CASRTTGHRYEQYF	TGTGCCAGCAGGACGACTGGACACCGATACGAGCAGTACTTC
.	TRBJ1-6	TRBV27	.	CASSFIGGSSYNSPLHF	TGTGCCAGCAGTTTCATCGGGGGGAGCTCCTATAATTCACCCCTCCACTTT